These T cell receptor beta chains were read from a single sample in a study of CD8 T cells in Susac syndrome. TCRdb processed the immunoSEQ multiplex PCR reads anew with MiXCR; each CDR3 protein has one entry. The sample records approximately 180,000 distinct CDR3 sequences, roughly 95% being singletons. Sequencing was performed on CD4+ T cells from PBMCs. These receptors were taken from a human donor with multiple sclerosis. Each CDR3 is given with its conserved first and last residue. The order of the fields is J gene, V gene, clone size, D gene, CDR3 DNA, CDR3 protein. A D gene is named only where the DNA matches it firmly. Only some rows state a clone size, as once, few, many or a class for expanded clones.

>TRBJ1-2|TRBV27|.|.
TGTGCCAGCAGTTTTGGGCCCTCTCAGGGCTACACCTTC
CASSFGPSQGYTF
>TRBJ2-3|TRBV30|.|TRBD2
TGTGCCTGGAGTTCACTAGCGGGGCTAAACACAGATACGCAGTATTTT
CAWSSLAGLNTDTQYF
>TRBJ2-3|TRBV28|.|TRBD2
TGTGCCAGCAGTTTGGGGGGGAGGGGTACAGATACGCAGTATTTT
CASSLGGRGTDTQYF
>TRBJ2-5|TRBV12-3/TRBV12-4|.|.
TGTGCCAGCAGCCCCGACTGGCTGGGGGAGACCCAGTACTTC
CASSPDWLGETQYF
>TRBJ2-5|TRBV20-1|.|.
TGCAGTGCTAGAGACCCTAGCTTCTCCCAAGAGACCCAGTACTTC
CSARDPSFSQETQYF
>TRBJ1-2|TRBV7-2|.|.
TGTGCCAGCAGCATTTCCGGGATCTATGGCTACACCTTC
CASSISGIYGYTF
>TRBJ2-1|TRBV3-1|.|.
TGTGCCAGCAGCCAAAGGCGGGCCCCCTACAATGAGCAGTTCTTC
CASSQRRAPYNEQFF
>TRBJ2-3|TRBV9|.|.
TGTGCCAGCAGCGCGGGCCCCCAAATGGGGTTCGGGGCCACAGATACGCAGTATTTT
CASSAGPQMGFGATDTQYF
>TRBJ2-1|TRBV28|few|TRBD1
TGTGCCAGCAAAATTGCCGGGACAGGCGATTACAATGAGCAGTTCTTC
CASKIAGTGDYNEQFF
>TRBJ2-1|TRBV18|.|TRBD1
TGTGCCAGCTCACCATACAGGGGCCATGAGCAGTTCTTC
CASSPYRGHEQFF
>TRBJ2-3|TRBV20-1|.|.
TGCAGTGCCGCGGGGGAAGGGGGGGCAGATACGCAGTATTTT
CSAAGEGGADTQYF
>TRBJ2-3|TRBV6-5|.|TRBD2
TGTGCCAGCAAAATAGCGGGGGTCACAGATACGCAGTATTTT
CASKIAGVTDTQYF
>TRBJ2-7|TRBV27|.|.
TGTGCCAGCAGTTTGGACGGTCCCTACGAGCAGTACTTC
CASSLDGPYEQYF
>TRBJ1-5|TRBV6-2/TRBV6-3|.|.
TGTGCCAGCAGTTACTCGAGCGCATCTAGCAATCAGCCCCAGCATTTT
CASSYSSASSNQPQHF
>TRBJ1-2|TRBV20-1|.|.
TGCAGTGCTAGGGGGGATAACTATGGCTACACCTTC
CSARGDNYGYTF
>TRBJ1-5|TRBV20-1|.|.
TGCAGTGGCCAGGGAACGATGGAGAGCAATCAGCCCCAGCATTTT
CSGQGTMESNQPQHF
>TRBJ2-1|TRBV3-1|.|.
TGTGCCAGCAGCCAAGACCACAGGGTCTACAATGAGCAGTTCTTC
CASSQDHRVYNEQFF
>TRBJ2-7|TRBV6-1|.|TRBD2
TGTGCCAGCAGTAGAGCTCAAGCGGGGCTTCACGAGCAGTACTTC
CASSRAQAGLHEQYF
>TRBJ2-5|TRBV18|.|TRBD2
TGTGCCAGCTCACCTGGGACTAGCCACCAAGAGACCCAGTACTTC
CASSPGTSHQETQYF
>TRBJ1-3|TRBV20-1|.|.
TGCAGTGCTGCCCCGGGACAAACGTCTGGAAACACCATATATTTT
CSAAPGQTSGNTIYF
>TRBJ2-1|TRBV9|.|.
TGTGCCAGCAGCCCTCAGGTCGATGAGCAGTTCTTC
CASSPQVDEQFF
>TRBJ1-6|TRBV27|.|TRBD1
TGTGCCAGCAGTTTAAGGTCGAGGGAGGGGGCTTATAATTCACCCCTCCACTTT
CASSLRSREGAYNSPLHF
>TRBJ2-1|TRBV24-1|once|TRBD2
TGTGCCACCACTAGCGGGGGGCTCTTCAATGAGCAGTTCTTC
CATTSGGLFNEQFF
>TRBJ1-2|TRBV5-1|.|.
TGCGCCAGCAGCTTGGCACAAAACTATGGCTACACCTTC
CASSLAQNYGYTF
>TRBJ2-3|TRBV12-3/TRBV12-4|.|.
TGTGCCAGCACCGGGAGCACAGATACGCAGTATTTT
CASTGSTDTQYF
>TRBJ1-2|TRBV3-1|.|.
TGTGCCAGCAGCCGGAGGCTTAACTATGGCTACACCTTC
CASSRRLNYGYTF
>TRBJ1-2|TRBV7-3|.|.
TGTGCCAGCAGCCCTGCTCCAGGTTCGGGTTTCGTCTACACCTTC
CASSPAPGSGFVYTF
>TRBJ1-6|TRBV7-9|once|.
TGTGCCAGCAGCCCAAAACAGGGCCCAAATTCACCCCTCCACTTT
CASSPKQGPNSPLHF
>TRBJ2-1|TRBV30|.|.
TGTGCCTGGGACCAAGGTCAGGGACCCAATGAGCAGTTCTTC
CAWDQGQGPNEQFF
>TRBJ2-5|TRBV6-6|.|TRBD1
TGTGCCAGCAGCCACAGGACAGGGGGTATGGTGGAGACCCAGTACTTC
CASSHRTGGMVETQYF
>TRBJ1-5|TRBV27|few|.
TGTGCCAGCAGGGGACTAAGCAATCAGCCCCAGCATTTT
CASRGLSNQPQHF
>TRBJ2-7|TRBV7-9|.|.
TGTGCCAGCAGCTTTTCCCGTTCGACCTACGAGCAGTACTTC
CASSFSRSTYEQYF
>TRBJ2-3|TRBV20-1|once|TRBD2
TGCAGTGCTAGTTTCGGGGGGGCCACAGATACGCAGTATTTT
CSASFGGATDTQYF
>TRBJ2-2|TRBV9|.|TRBD2
TGTGCCAGCAGCGTTAGCGGGGGTAGTCACACCGGGGAGCTGTTTTTT
CASSVSGGSHTGELFF
>TRBJ1-5|TRBV20-1|.|.
TGCAGTGCTAGAGATCGTGTGAGAGGTAGCAATCAGCCCCAGCATTTT
CSARDRVRGSNQPQHF
>TRBJ2-7|TRBV5-1|.|TRBD2
TGCGCCAGCGAACCACTCATGGGGGGGTATGGCGAGCAGTACTTC
CASEPLMGGYGEQYF
>TRBJ2-1|TRBV9|.|TRBD2
TGTGCCAGCAGCGTAGGGGTGCTAGCGGGGGGTTTTACCTACAATGAGCAGTTCTTC
CASSVGVLAGGFTYNEQFF
>TRBJ1-1|TRBV28|.|TRBD1
TGTGCCAGCAGTCCCGTAGAGGGGGCTAAAAGAAGCACTGAAGCTTTCTTT
CASSPVEGAKRSTEAFF
>TRBJ2-7|TRBV15|.|.
TGTGCCACCAGCAGACAGGGAGGTATATACGAGCAGTACTTC
CATSRQGGIYEQYF
>TRBJ1-2|TRBV24-1|.|.
TGTGCCACCAGTGATTTTCAGGGCTACACCTTC
CATSDFQGYTF
>TRBJ2-7|TRBV3-1|.|TRBD2
TGTGCCAGCAGCCTAGCGGGACTAGCGGAGTCCTACGAGCAGTACTTC
CASSLAGLAESYEQYF
>TRBJ2-1|TRBV7-9|once|.
TGTGCCAGCAGCTTGGACAGCCACGGGGCCCTCTCCTACAATGAGCAGTTCTTC
CASSLDSHGALSYNEQFF
>TRBJ2-5|TRBV5-6|.|.
TGTGCCAGCAGCCCGGCCGGGACACCTCAAGAGACCCAGTACTTC
CASSPAGTPQETQYF
>TRBJ1-5|TRBV20-1|.|.
TGCAGTGCTAGTAGCCAGGGATGGGGCAATCAGCCCCAGCATTTT
CSASSQGWGNQPQHF
>TRBJ1-5|TRBV28|.|.
TGTGCCAGCAGTTTCGCCGGGGGGCAGGACAATCAGCCCCAGCATTTT
CASSFAGGQDNQPQHF
>TRBJ1-1|TRBV30|.|.
TGTGCCTGGAACCGGGGCGGCACTGAAGCTTTCTTT
CAWNRGGTEAFF
>TRBJ2-7|TRBV5-4|.|TRBD2
TGTGCCAGCAGATCCGGGACTAGCTACGAGCAGTACTTC
CASRSGTSYEQYF
>TRBJ2-1|TRBV27|.|TRBD2
TGTGCCAGCAGTCCCTTACCGACTAGCGGGGGGGCCCTGTTCTTC
CASSPLPTSGGALFF
>TRBJ2-7|TRBV20-1|.|.
TGCAGTGCTAGAGATCGCCGACAGGCCACCTACGAGCAGTACTTC
CSARDRRQATYEQYF
>TRBJ1-1|TRBV19|.|.
TGTGCCAGTAGTATTGGCAACTCGAACACTGAAGCTTTCTTT
CASSIGNSNTEAFF
>TRBJ2-7|TRBV30|.|.
TGTGCTTACAGGGCTAGATCGTCCTACGAGCAGTACTTC
CAYRARSSYEQYF
>TRBJ2-5|TRBV3-1|.|.
TGTGCCAGCAGCCCGACCCTGATACGGATAACCCAGTACTTC
CASSPTLIRITQYF
>TRBJ1-1|TRBV7-9|once|.
TGTGCCAGCAGCTTCGGGGGTTCACGGAACACTGAAGCTTTCTTT
CASSFGGSRNTEAFF
>TRBJ2-2|TRBV7-2|.|TRBD1
TGTGCCAGCAGCGAGGGGACAGCGAACACCGGGGAGCTGTTTTTT
CASSEGTANTGELFF
>TRBJ2-1|TRBV5-6|.|.
TGTGCCAGCAGCTTGTCCAGGGAGAGCTACAATGAGCAGTTCTTC
CASSLSRESYNEQFF
>TRBJ2-1|TRBV9|.|.
TGTGCCAGCAGCCTTCCCTTGGCAGACTACTCCTACAATGAGCAGTTCTTC
CASSLPLADYSYNEQFF
>TRBJ1-1|TRBV28|.|.
TGTGCCAGCAGTCCCACCACCCCCGGCACTGAAGCTTTCTTT
CASSPTTPGTEAFF
>TRBJ1-2|TRBV24-1|.|TRBD1
TGTGCCACCAGTGATTCGGGACAGGGGGACGTCTACACCTTC
CATSDSGQGDVYTF
>TRBJ1-6|TRBV27|.|.
TGTGCCAGCAGGCCGGCCCCCCTCGCGGGACAATTTAGGTCCTATAATTCACCCCTCCACTTT
CASRPAPLAGQFRSYNSPLHF